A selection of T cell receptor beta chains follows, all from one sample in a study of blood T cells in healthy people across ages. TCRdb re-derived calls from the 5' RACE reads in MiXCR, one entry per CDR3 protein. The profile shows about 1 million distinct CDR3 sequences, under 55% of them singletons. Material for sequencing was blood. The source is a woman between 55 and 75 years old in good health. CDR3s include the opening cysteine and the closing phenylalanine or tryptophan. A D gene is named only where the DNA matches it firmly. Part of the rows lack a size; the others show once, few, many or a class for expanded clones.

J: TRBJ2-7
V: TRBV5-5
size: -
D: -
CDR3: CASSLNPQGVDEQYF
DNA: TGTGCCAGCAGCTTAAACCCCCAGGGTGTCGACGAGCAGTACTTC

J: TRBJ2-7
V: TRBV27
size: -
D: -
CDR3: CASSATGRLPIMEQYF
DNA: TGTGCCAGCAGCGCCACAGGGCGACTACCTATTATGGAGCAGTACTTC

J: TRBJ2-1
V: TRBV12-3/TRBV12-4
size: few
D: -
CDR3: CASRLQGSTYNEQFF
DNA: TGTGCCAGCAGGTTGCAGGGTAGCACCTACAATGAGCAGTTCTTC

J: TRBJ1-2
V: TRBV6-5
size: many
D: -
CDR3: CATMRGSDYGYTF
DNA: TGTGCCACCATGAGGGGCTCAGACTATGGCTACACCTTC

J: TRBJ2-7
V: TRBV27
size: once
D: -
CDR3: CASSLLRASFPYEQYF
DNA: TGTGCCAGCAGCCTTCTCCGGGCCTCCTTCCCCTACGAGCAGTACTTC

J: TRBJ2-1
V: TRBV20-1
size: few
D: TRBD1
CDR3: CSAASGNRGLNEQFF
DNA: TGCAGTGCTGCCTCCGGGAACAGGGGTCTCAATGAGCAGTTCTTC

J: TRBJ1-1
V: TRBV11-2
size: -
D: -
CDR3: CASSLDVNRPAEAFF
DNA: TGTGCCAGCAGCTTAGATGTTAATCGGCCCGCAGAAGCTTTCTTT

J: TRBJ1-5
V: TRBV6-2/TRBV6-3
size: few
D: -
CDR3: CASSYGQVGQPQHF
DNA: TGTGCCAGCAGTTATGGGCAGGTAGGGCAGCCCCAGCATTTT

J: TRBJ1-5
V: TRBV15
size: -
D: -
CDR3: CATSREGEGNQPQHF
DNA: TGTGCCACCAGCAGAGAAGGGGAGGGCAATCAGCCCCAGCATTTT

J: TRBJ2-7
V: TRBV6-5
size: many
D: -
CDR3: CASSKKQGWEQYF
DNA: TGTGCCAGCAGTAAAAAACAGGGCTGGGAGCAGTACTTC

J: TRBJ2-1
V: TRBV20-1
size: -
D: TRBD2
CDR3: CSARVPGLDNEQFF
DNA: TGCAGTGCTAGAGTACCGGGACTAGACAATGAGCAGTTCTTC

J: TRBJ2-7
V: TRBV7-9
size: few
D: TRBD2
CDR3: CASSFPLAGLDYEQYF
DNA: TGTGCCAGCAGCTTTCCGTTAGCGGGACTAGACTACGAGCAGTACTTC

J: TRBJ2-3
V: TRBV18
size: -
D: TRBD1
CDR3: CASYGTGLTDTQYF
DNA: TGTGCCAGCTATGGGACAGGACTCACAGATACGCAGTATTTT

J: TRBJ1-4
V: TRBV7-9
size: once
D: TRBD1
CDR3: CASSPWTGRIEKLFF
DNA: TGTGCCAGCAGCCCTTGGACAGGGCGGATTGAAAAACTGTTTTTT

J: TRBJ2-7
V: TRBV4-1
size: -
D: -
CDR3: CASSQVGRSSYEQYF
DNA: TGCGCCAGCAGCCAAGTGGGCCGATCCTCCTACGAGCAGTACTTC

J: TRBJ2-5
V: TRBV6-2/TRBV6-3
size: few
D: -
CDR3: CASRETAGLAQYF
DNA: TGTGCCAGCAGAGAGACAGCGGGTTTAGCCCAGTACTTC

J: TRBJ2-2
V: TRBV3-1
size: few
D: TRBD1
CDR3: CASSRQGNTGELFF
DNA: TGTGCCAGCAGCCGACAGGGGAACACCGGGGAGCTGTTTTTT

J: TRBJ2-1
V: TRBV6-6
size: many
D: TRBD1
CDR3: CASSSRQGVFNEQFF
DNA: TGTGCCAGCAGTTCGCGACAGGGGGTGTTCAATGAGCAGTTCTTC

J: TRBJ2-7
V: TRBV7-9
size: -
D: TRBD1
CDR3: CASSPLGTGVEQYF
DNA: TGTGCCAGCAGCCCACTAGGGACAGGGGTAGAGCAGTACTTC

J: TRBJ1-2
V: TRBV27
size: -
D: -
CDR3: CASSAPTGHGYTF
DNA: TGTGCCAGCAGTGCCCCAACAGGGCATGGCTACACCTTC

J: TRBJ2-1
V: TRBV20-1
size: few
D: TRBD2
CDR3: CSASGLAESYNEQFF
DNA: TGCAGTGCTAGTGGACTAGCGGAGTCCTACAATGAGCAGTTCTTC

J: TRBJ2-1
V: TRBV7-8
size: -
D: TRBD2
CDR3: CASSLGGASGYNEQFF
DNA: TGTGCCAGCAGCTTAGGTGGGGCTAGCGGATACAATGAGCAGTTCTTC

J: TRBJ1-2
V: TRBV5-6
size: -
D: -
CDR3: CASSLAGVIANYGYTF
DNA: TGTGCCAGCAGCTTGGCGGGGGTCATAGCGAACTATGGCTACACCTTC

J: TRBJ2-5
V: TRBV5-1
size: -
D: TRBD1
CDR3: CASSLFGQGAGQETQYF
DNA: TGCGCCAGCAGCTTGTTTGGACAGGGGGCCGGACAAGAGACCCAGTACTTC

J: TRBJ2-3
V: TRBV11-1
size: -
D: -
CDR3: CASSKGTSSTDTQYF
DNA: TGTGCCAGCAGCAAAGGGACGTCTAGCACAGATACGCAGTATTTT

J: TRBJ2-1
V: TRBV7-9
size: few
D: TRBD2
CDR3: CASSFPLASGSYEQFF
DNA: TGTGCCAGCAGCTTTCCCTTGGCTAGCGGGAGCTATGAGCAGTTCTTC